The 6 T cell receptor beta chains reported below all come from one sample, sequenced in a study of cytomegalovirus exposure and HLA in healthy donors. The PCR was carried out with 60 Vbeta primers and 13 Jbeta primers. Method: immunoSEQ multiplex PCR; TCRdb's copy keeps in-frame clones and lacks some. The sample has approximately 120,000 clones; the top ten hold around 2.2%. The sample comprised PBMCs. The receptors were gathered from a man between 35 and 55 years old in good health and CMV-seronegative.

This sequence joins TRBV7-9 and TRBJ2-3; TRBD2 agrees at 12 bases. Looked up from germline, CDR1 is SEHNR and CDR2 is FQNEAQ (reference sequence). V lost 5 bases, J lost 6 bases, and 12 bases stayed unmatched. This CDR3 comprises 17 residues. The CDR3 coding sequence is TGTGCCAGCAGCCGGACTAGCGGGACGAGGGGAAGGGATACGCAGTATTTT. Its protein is CASSRTSGTRGRDTQYF.

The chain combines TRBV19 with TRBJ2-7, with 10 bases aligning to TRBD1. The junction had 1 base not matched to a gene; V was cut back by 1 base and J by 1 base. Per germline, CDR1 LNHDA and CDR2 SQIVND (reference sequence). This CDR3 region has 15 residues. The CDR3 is CASSIVGQGSYEQYF. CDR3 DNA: TGTGCCAGTAGTATAGTGGGACAGGGGTCCTACGAGCAGTACTTC.

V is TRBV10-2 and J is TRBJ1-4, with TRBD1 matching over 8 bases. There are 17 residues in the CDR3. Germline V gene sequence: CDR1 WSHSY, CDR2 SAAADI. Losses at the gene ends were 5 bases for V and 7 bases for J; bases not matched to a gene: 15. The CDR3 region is CASSTIVLGTGREKLFF. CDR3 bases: TGCGCCAGCAGTACCATCGTCCTAGGGACAGGACGTGAAAAACTGTTTTTT.

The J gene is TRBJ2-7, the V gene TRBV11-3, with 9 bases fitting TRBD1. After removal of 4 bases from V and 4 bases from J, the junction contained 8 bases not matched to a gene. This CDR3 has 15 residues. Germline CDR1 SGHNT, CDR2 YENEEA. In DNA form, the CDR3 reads TGTGCCAGCAGCTCACGGGACAGGGAGGCTTACGAGCAGTACTTC. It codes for CASSSRDREAYEQYF.

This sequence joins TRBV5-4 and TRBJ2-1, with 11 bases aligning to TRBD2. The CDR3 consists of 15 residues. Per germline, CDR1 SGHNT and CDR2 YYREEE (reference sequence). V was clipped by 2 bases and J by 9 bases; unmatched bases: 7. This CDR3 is CASSFSSGRGGEQFF. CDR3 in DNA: TGTGCCAGCAGCTTCAGTAGCGGGAGGGGCGGTGAGCAGTTCTTC.

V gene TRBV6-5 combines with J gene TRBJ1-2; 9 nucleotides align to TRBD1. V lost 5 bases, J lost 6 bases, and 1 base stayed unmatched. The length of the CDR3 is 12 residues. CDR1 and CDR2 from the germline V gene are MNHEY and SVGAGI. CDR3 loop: CASSRTGDGYTF. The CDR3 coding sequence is TGTGCCAGCAGTCGGACAGGGGATGGCTACACCTTC.